This T cell receptor beta chain is drawn from a study of cytomegalovirus exposure and HLA in healthy donors. The sample holds one count of this clone. At one end, the junction sequence differs from germline, possibly due to a read error. The CDR3 is 15 residues long. Germline V gives CDR1 SSHAT, CDR2 FNYEAQ (reference sequence). TCRdb keeps only in-frame clones here, not all; method: immunoSEQ multiplex PCR. Here the sample spans 350,000 or so clones, 86% being singletons. The chain recombines TRBV7-7 with TRBJ2-3, with TRBD2 matching over 8 bases. The specimen sequenced was PBMCs. The source of this sequence is a woman aged 18-29 years in good health and CMV-seronegative. The CDR3 spells CASSTGGGRTDTQYF. DNA of the CDR3: TGTGCTAGCAGCACCGGGGGGGGACGCACAGATACGCAGTATTTT.